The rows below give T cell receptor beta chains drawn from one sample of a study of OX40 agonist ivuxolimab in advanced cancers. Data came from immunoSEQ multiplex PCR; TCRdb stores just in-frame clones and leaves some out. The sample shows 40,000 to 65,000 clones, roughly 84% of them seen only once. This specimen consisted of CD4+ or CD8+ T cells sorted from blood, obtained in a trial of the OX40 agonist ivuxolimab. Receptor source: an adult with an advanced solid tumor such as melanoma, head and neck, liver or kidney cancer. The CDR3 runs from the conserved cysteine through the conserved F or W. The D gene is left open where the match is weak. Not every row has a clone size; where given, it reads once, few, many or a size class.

cdr3_aa: CASSLAQGAAGANVLTF
cdr3_nt: TGCGCCAGCAGCTTGGCCCAGGGGGCGGCTGGGGCCAACGTCCTGACTTTC
v_call: TRBV5-1
d_call: TRBD1
clone_size: once
j_call: TRBJ2-6

cdr3_aa: CASTQGGSSYEQYF
cdr3_nt: TGTGCCAGCACCCAAGGTGGCAGCTCCTACGAGCAGTACTTC
v_call: TRBV6-5
d_call: .
clone_size: .
j_call: TRBJ2-7

cdr3_aa: CASSAFIPGKSGNTIYF
cdr3_nt: TGTGCCAGCAGCGCCTTTATTCCCGGGAAATCGGGAAACACCATATATTTT
v_call: TRBV7-6
d_call: .
clone_size: .
j_call: TRBJ1-3

cdr3_aa: CASSSVGYNEQFF
cdr3_nt: TGCGCCAGCAGCTCGGTAGGGTACAATGAGCAGTTCTTC
v_call: TRBV5-1
d_call: .
clone_size: .
j_call: TRBJ2-1

cdr3_aa: CASSSAGQGADTQYF
cdr3_nt: TGTGCCAGCAGCTCGGCGGGACAGGGTGCAGATACGCAGTATTTT
v_call: TRBV5-8
d_call: TRBD1
clone_size: once
j_call: TRBJ2-3

cdr3_aa: CASSGGANNNEQFF
cdr3_nt: TGCGCCAGCAGTGGAGGGGCCAATAACAATGAGCAGTTCTTC
v_call: TRBV5-1
d_call: .
clone_size: .
j_call: TRBJ2-1

cdr3_aa: CASSTRERVYNEQFF
cdr3_nt: TGTGCCAGCAGTACTCGGGAGCGGGTCTACAATGAGCAGTTCTTC
v_call: TRBV27
d_call: .
clone_size: .
j_call: TRBJ2-1

cdr3_aa: CASTDLGRGYTF
cdr3_nt: TGTGCCAGCACCGACCTGGGCCGTGGCTACACCTTC
v_call: TRBV6-6
d_call: .
clone_size: .
j_call: TRBJ1-2

cdr3_aa: CASSLAGTGIYEQYF
cdr3_nt: TGTGCCAGCAGCCTCGCAGGGACAGGGATCTACGAGCAGTACTTC
v_call: TRBV9
d_call: TRBD1
clone_size: .
j_call: TRBJ2-7

cdr3_aa: CASSLGQGTSGANVLTF
cdr3_nt: TGTGCCAGCAGCTTGGGACAGGGGACCTCTGGGGCCAACGTCCTGACTTTC
v_call: TRBV11-3
d_call: TRBD1
clone_size: few
j_call: TRBJ2-6

cdr3_aa: CAWALAGGAEQYF
cdr3_nt: TGTGCCTGGGCACTAGCGGGAGGGGCCGAGCAGTACTTC
v_call: TRBV30
d_call: TRBD2
clone_size: .
j_call: TRBJ2-7

cdr3_aa: CASSSGSTGELFF
cdr3_nt: TGTGCCAGCAGCTCAGGATCGACCGGGGAGCTGTTTTTT
v_call: TRBV7-3
d_call: .
clone_size: .
j_call: TRBJ2-2

cdr3_aa: CAWSVSETQYF
cdr3_nt: TGTGCCTGGAGTGTTTCCGAGACCCAGTACTTC
v_call: TRBV30
d_call: .
clone_size: .
j_call: TRBJ2-5

cdr3_aa: CASSLRAGVSDTQYF
cdr3_nt: TGTGCCAGCAGCTTGAGAGCGGGGGTGTCGGATACGCAGTATTTT
v_call: TRBV7-6
d_call: TRBD2
clone_size: .
j_call: TRBJ2-3

cdr3_aa: CASGPSGTGGLAFF
cdr3_nt: TGTGCTAGTGGTCCGTCCGGGACAGGGGGCTTAGCTTTCTTT
v_call: TRBV12-5
d_call: TRBD1
clone_size: .
j_call: TRBJ1-1

cdr3_aa: CASSLGGADNQPQHF
cdr3_nt: TGTGCCAGCAGTTTAGGCGGGGCTGACAATCAGCCCCAGCATTTT
v_call: TRBV28
d_call: .
clone_size: once
j_call: TRBJ1-5

cdr3_aa: CASSLTGVEKLFF
cdr3_nt: TGTGCCAGCAGCTTGACAGGGGTTGAAAAACTGTTTTTT
v_call: TRBV5-8
d_call: TRBD1
clone_size: .
j_call: TRBJ1-4

cdr3_aa: CASSEAGGRSPQYF
cdr3_nt: TGTGCCAGCAGTGAAGCAGGGGGCCGGTCACCGCAGTACTTC
v_call: TRBV6-1
d_call: TRBD1
clone_size: .
j_call: TRBJ2-7

cdr3_aa: CASSPQGLDGYTF
cdr3_nt: TGTGCCAGCAGCCCACAGGGATTGGACGGCTACACCTTC
v_call: TRBV6-4
d_call: .
clone_size: .
j_call: TRBJ1-2

cdr3_aa: CASSLPGQGARGYTF
cdr3_nt: TGCGCCAGCAGCCTTCCGGGACAGGGTGCGAGAGGCTACACCTTC
v_call: TRBV4-1
d_call: TRBD1
clone_size: .
j_call: TRBJ1-2

cdr3_aa: CASSDYEQYF
cdr3_nt: TGTGCCAGCAGTGATTACGAGCAGTACTTC
v_call: TRBV2
d_call: .
clone_size: once
j_call: TRBJ2-7

cdr3_aa: CAIKGESSYEQYF
cdr3_nt: TGTGCCATCAAGGGCGAGAGCTCCTACGAGCAGTACTTC
v_call: TRBV10-3
d_call: .
clone_size: .
j_call: TRBJ2-7

cdr3_aa: CAWSGGRGYTF
cdr3_nt: TGTGCCTGGAGCGGGGGACGTGGCTACACCTTC
v_call: TRBV30
d_call: .
clone_size: .
j_call: TRBJ1-2

cdr3_aa: CASSGGLAGIYEQYF
cdr3_nt: TGTGCCAGCAGCGGGGGACTAGCGGGCATCTACGAGCAGTACTTC
v_call: TRBV5-4
d_call: TRBD2
clone_size: .
j_call: TRBJ2-7

cdr3_aa: CASSDPGAGQGRDTQYF
cdr3_nt: TGCGCCAGCAGCGACCCTGGGGCCGGACAGGGAAGGGATACGCAGTATTTT
v_call: TRBV10-1
d_call: TRBD1
clone_size: .
j_call: TRBJ2-3

cdr3_aa: CASSFRTGFYNEQFF
cdr3_nt: TGTGCCAGCAGCTTTAGAACAGGGTTCTACAATGAGCAGTTCTTC
v_call: TRBV7-2
d_call: .
clone_size: .
j_call: TRBJ2-1

cdr3_aa: CASSYTTAGIEQYF
cdr3_nt: TGCGCCAGCAGCTATACGACGGCCGGTATCGAGCAGTACTTC
v_call: TRBV5-1
d_call: .
clone_size: .
j_call: TRBJ2-7

cdr3_aa: CAYRVTDTQYF
cdr3_nt: TGTGCCTACAGGGTGACAGATACGCAGTATTTT
v_call: TRBV30
d_call: .
clone_size: .
j_call: TRBJ2-3

cdr3_aa: CASSKAGTVLKGNTEAFF
cdr3_nt: TGTGCCAGTAGTAAAGCAGGGACAGTTTTGAAGGGGAACACTGAAGCTTTCTTT
v_call: TRBV19
d_call: TRBD1
clone_size: .
j_call: TRBJ1-1

cdr3_aa: CASSFYGGNTEAFF
cdr3_nt: TGTGCCAGCAGTTTCTACGGGGGCAACACTGAAGCTTTCTTT
v_call: TRBV28
d_call: .
clone_size: .
j_call: TRBJ1-1

cdr3_aa: CAISESGETQYF
cdr3_nt: TGTGCCATCAGTGAGTCCGGAGAGACCCAGTACTTC
v_call: TRBV6-5
d_call: .
clone_size: once
j_call: TRBJ2-5

cdr3_aa: CASSLGQYFEAFF
cdr3_nt: TGTGCCAGCAGCCTCGGACAGTACTTTGAAGCTTTCTTT
v_call: TRBV11-1
d_call: .
clone_size: .
j_call: TRBJ1-1

cdr3_aa: CASSAGGVETQYF
cdr3_nt: TGTGCCAGCAGTGCGGGGGGCGTAGAGACCCAGTACTTC
v_call: TRBV2
d_call: .
clone_size: .
j_call: TRBJ2-5

cdr3_aa: CASSLSPLGYEQYF
cdr3_nt: TGTGCCAGCAGCTTGAGCCCCCTTGGGTACGAGCAGTACTTC
v_call: TRBV5-6
d_call: .
clone_size: .
j_call: TRBJ2-7

cdr3_aa: CASSLGTSNEQFF
cdr3_nt: TGTGCCAGCAGCTTGGGGACTAGTAATGAGCAGTTCTTC
v_call: TRBV7-2
d_call: TRBD2
clone_size: .
j_call: TRBJ2-1

cdr3_aa: CAWTPGGGSYYGYTF
cdr3_nt: TGTGCCTGGACCCCAGGAGGCGGCAGCTACTATGGCTACACCTTC
v_call: TRBV30
d_call: .
clone_size: .
j_call: TRBJ1-2

cdr3_aa: CASSPEQGPTEAFF
cdr3_nt: TGTGCCAGCTCACCGGAACAGGGGCCAACTGAAGCTTTCTTT
v_call: TRBV18
d_call: TRBD1
clone_size: .
j_call: TRBJ1-1

cdr3_aa: CASSLQPGLDTIYF
cdr3_nt: TGTGCCAGCAGTCTCCAGCCTGGTCTCGACACCATATATTTT
v_call: TRBV6-1
d_call: .
clone_size: .
j_call: TRBJ1-3

cdr3_aa: CASSEGGAGTEAFF
cdr3_nt: TGCGCCAGCAGTGAGGGGGGGGCTGGCACTGAAGCTTTCTTT
v_call: TRBV10-1
d_call: .
clone_size: .
j_call: TRBJ1-1

cdr3_aa: CASTSGGGFMNTEAFF
cdr3_nt: TGCGCCAGCACCTCAGGAGGGGGGTTTATGAACACTGAAGCTTTCTTT
v_call: TRBV5-1
d_call: .
clone_size: .
j_call: TRBJ1-1

cdr3_aa: CAWNDLGYGGEKLFF
cdr3_nt: TGTGCCTGGAATGATTTAGGTTATGGTGGCGAAAAACTGTTTTTT
v_call: TRBV30
d_call: .
clone_size: .
j_call: TRBJ1-4

cdr3_aa: CASTRPGPGNTIYF
cdr3_nt: TGTGCCAGCACTCGGCCCGGACCTGGAAACACCATATATTTT
v_call: TRBV9
d_call: .
clone_size: .
j_call: TRBJ1-3

cdr3_aa: CASSPPGGGGYTF
cdr3_nt: TGTGCCAGCAGCCCACCCGGCGGGGGTGGCTACACCTTC
v_call: TRBV28
d_call: .
clone_size: .
j_call: TRBJ1-2

cdr3_aa: CASSPPSTGGELFF
cdr3_nt: TGTGCCAGCTCACCACCGAGTACCGGCGGGGAGCTGTTTTTT
v_call: TRBV18
d_call: .
clone_size: .
j_call: TRBJ2-2

cdr3_aa: CAWSLGTSGSYTQYF
cdr3_nt: TGTGCCTGGAGTTTGGGGACTAGCGGGAGTTATACGCAGTATTTT
v_call: TRBV30
d_call: TRBD2
clone_size: .
j_call: TRBJ2-3